This T cell receptor (beta chain) appears in the sequencing data of a study of T-cell reconstitution after alpha-beta-depleted transplantation in children. To note about this clonotype: Its antigen is as yet unknown.

The CDR3 runs 15 residues. Trimming removed 3 bases from V and 4 bases from J; junction bases left unmatched: 7. Molecular barcoding with unique molecular identifiers was used for the TCRbeta library. From the PCR reads, TCRdb called clonotypes with MiXCR, one entry per CDR3 protein. Here the sample spans 98,000 or so distinct CDR3 sequences, around a quarter being singletons. Study-level results: Reportedly, only several hundred clones from non-depleted graft cells drove alpha-beta T-cell counts at about two months.

The source was PBMCs, collected before TCRalphabeta/CD19-depleted stem cell transplant. This rearrangement joins TRBV12-3 or TRBV12-4 to TRBJ2-7; 9 bases fit TRBD1. The TCR originated in a boy between 2 and 10 years old with acute lymphoblastic leukemia, due to receive a stem cell transplant. In DNA, the CDR3 is TGTGCCAGCAGTTTTAAGGGACAGGGAAATTACGAGCAGTACTTC. This sequence encodes CASSFKGQGNYEQYF.